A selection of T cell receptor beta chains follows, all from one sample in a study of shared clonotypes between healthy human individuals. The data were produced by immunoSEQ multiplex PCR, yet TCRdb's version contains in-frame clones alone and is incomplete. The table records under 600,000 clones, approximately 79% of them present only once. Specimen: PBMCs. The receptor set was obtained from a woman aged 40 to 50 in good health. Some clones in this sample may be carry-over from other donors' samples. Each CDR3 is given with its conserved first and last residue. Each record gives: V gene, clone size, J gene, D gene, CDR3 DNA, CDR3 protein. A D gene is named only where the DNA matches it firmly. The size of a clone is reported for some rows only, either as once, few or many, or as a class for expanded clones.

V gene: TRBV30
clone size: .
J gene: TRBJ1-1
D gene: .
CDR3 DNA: TGTGCCTGGAACAGAGCGGAAAGCAGCACTGAAGCTTTCTTT
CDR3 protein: CAWNRAESSTEAFF

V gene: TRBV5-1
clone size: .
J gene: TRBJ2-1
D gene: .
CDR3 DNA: TGCGCCAGCAACCTCCGGGGGGCCAATGAGCAGTTCTTC
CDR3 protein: CASNLRGANEQFF

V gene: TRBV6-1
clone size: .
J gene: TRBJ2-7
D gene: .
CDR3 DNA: TGTGCCAGCAGTGCCTTTTACGAGCAGTACTTC
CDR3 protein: CASSAFYEQYF

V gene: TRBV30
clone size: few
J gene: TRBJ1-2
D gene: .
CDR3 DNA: TGTGCCTGGAGTGTACTGTCGGGGGCGGGTGGCTACACCTTC
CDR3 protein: CAWSVLSGAGGYTF

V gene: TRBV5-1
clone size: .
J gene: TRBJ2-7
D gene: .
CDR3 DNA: TGCGCCAGCAGCTTGGCTGGTAGCGGTTCCTACGAGCAGTACTTC
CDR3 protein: CASSLAGSGSYEQYF

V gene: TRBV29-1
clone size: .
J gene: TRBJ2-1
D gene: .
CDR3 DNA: TGCAGCGTTTCCGCTAGTGGACAGTACAATGAGCAGTTCTTC
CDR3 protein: CSVSASGQYNEQFF

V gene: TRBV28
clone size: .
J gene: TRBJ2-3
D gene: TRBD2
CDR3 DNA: TGTGCCAGCAGCCCCGGGGGGACTAGCGGCACAGATACGCAGTATTTT
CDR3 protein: CASSPGGTSGTDTQYF

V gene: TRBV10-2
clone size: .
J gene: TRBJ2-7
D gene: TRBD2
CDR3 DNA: TGCGCCAGCAGTGAGTACTCCGGGACTAGCGGCTACGAGCAGTACTTC
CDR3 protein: CASSEYSGTSGYEQYF

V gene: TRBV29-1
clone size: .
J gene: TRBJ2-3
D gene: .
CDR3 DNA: TGCAGCGTGAGATCCACCGGGTCTCCTAGCACAGATACGCAGTATTTT
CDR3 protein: CSVRSTGSPSTDTQYF

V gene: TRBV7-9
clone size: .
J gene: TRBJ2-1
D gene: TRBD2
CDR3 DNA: TGTGCCAGCGTACTCGGGACTAGCCTCAATGAGCAGTTCTTC
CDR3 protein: CASVLGTSLNEQFF

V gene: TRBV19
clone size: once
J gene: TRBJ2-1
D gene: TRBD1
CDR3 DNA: TGTGCCAGTAGCGTGACAGGGTACAATGAGCAGTTCTTC
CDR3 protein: CASSVTGYNEQFF

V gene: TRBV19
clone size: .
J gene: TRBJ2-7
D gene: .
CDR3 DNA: TGTGCCAGCGGGAGCGGACACTCCTACGAGCAGTACTTC
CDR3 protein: CASGSGHSYEQYF

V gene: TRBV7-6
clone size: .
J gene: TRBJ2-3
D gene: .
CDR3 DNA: TGTGCCAGCAGCCCAAGGAGGGGGAGGGCCTCAGATACGCAGTATTTT
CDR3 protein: CASSPRRGRASDTQYF

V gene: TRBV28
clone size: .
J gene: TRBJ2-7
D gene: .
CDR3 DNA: TGTGCCAGCAGTTCCCCTTCGGTTAGCGAGTACGAGCAGTACTTC
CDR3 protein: CASSSPSVSEYEQYF

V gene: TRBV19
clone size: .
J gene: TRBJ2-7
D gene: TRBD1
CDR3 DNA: TGTGCCAGTACCAGGACAGGGGTGAGCCACGAGCAGTACTTC
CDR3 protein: CASTRTGVSHEQYF

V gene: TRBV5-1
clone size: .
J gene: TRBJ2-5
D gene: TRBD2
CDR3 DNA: TGCGCCAGCAGCTTGGTTAGCGGGAGGACCGGAGAGACCCAGTACTTC
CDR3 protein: CASSLVSGRTGETQYF

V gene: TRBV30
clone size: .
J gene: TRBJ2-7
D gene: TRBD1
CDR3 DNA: TGTGCCTGGTCTGAAGGGACAGTCCCCTACGAGCAGTACTTC
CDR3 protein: CAWSEGTVPYEQYF

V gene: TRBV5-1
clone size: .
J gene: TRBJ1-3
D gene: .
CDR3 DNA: TGCGCCAGCAGCGGGGGGGCTGGAAACACCATATATTTT
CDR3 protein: CASSGGAGNTIYF

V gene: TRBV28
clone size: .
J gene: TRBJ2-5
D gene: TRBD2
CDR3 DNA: TGTGCCAGCAGTTCCTACCGATCTAGCGGGAGTACGAAGACCCAGTACTTC
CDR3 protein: CASSSYRSSGSTKTQYF

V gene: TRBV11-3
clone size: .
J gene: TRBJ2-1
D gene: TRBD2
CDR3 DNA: TGTGCCAGCAGCCGGCGGGAGGGCCGGTACAATGAGCAGTTCTTC
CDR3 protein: CASSRREGRYNEQFF

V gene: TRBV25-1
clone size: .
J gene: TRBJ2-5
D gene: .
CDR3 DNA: TGTGCCAGCAGTAGTCCATTCCAAGAGACCCAGTACTTC
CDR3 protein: CASSSPFQETQYF

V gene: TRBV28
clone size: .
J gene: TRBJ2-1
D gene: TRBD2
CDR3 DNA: TGTGCCAGCACCGGCGCGGGAGGGCCAAGGAATGAGCAGTTCTTC
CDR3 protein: CASTGAGGPRNEQFF

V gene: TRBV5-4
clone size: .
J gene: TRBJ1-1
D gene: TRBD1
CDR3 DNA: TGTGCCAGCAGCTTAGGGGGCACCCTGAACACTGAAGCTTTCTTT
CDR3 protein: CASSLGGTLNTEAFF

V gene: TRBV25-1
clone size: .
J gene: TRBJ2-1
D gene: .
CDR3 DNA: TGTGCCAGTTCAGAGACAGGCCTAGGGGTCAATGAGCAGTTCTTC
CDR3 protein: CASSETGLGVNEQFF

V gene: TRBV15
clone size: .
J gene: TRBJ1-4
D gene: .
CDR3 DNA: TGTGCCACCAGCAGAGGGTCTAATGAAAAACTGTTTTTT
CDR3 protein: CATSRGSNEKLFF

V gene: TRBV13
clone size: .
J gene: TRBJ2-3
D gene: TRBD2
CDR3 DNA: TGTGCCAGCAGCTTAGGTCTTGGACTAGCGGCCCAAGCGGATACGCAGTATTTT
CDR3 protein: CASSLGLGLAAQADTQYF

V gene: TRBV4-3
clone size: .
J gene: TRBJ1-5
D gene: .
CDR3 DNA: TGCGCCAGCAGCCAAGATGCTGGGGGCAATCAGCCCCAGCATTTT
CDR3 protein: CASSQDAGGNQPQHF

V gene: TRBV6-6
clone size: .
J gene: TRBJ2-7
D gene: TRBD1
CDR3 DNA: TGTGCCAGCAGTCTACCGGGACAGGGGGTTTACGAGCAGTACTTC
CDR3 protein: CASSLPGQGVYEQYF

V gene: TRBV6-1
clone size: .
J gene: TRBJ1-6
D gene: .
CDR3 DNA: TGTGCCAGCAGTGAAGGGGTATGGTTGAGACAGGCAAATTCACCCCTCCACTTT
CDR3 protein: CASSEGVWLRQANSPLHF

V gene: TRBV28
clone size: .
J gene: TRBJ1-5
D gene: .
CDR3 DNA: TGTGCCAGCAGTTTTTATACGCAGGACCAGCCCCAGCATTTT
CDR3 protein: CASSFYTQDQPQHF

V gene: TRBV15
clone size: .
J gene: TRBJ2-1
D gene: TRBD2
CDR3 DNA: TGTGCCACCAAGGATAGCGGGACCTACAATGAGCAGTTCTTC
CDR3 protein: CATKDSGTYNEQFF

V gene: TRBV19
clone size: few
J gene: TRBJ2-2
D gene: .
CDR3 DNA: TGTGCCGCAACGAACGCGAACACCGGGGAGCTGTTTTTT
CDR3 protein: CAATNANTGELFF

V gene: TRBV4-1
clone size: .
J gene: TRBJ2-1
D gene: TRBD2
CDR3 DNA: TGCGCCAGCAGCCAACGAGGGGGCCTAGCGGGAGGACTCAATGAGCAGTTCTTC
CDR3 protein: CASSQRGGLAGGLNEQFF

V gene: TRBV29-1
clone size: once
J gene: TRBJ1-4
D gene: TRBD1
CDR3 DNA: TGCAGCGTTCGACGACAGGGGGATGCAACTAATGAAAAACTGTTTTTT
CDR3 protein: CSVRRQGDATNEKLFF

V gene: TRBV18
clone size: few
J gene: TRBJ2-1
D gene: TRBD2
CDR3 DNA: TGTGCCAGCTCACCGGAAAGCGGGAGCGGGTACAATGAGCAGTTCTTC
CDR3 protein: CASSPESGSGYNEQFF

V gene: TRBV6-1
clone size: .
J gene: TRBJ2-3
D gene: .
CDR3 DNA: TGTGCCAGCAGTGATAGGACAGCGGGAAGGATCGGTACGCAGTATTTT
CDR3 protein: CASSDRTAGRIGTQYF

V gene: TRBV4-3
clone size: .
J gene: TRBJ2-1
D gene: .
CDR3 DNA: TGCGCCAGCAGCCAAGTTTCCGGGACGGTCAATGAGCAGTTCTTC
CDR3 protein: CASSQVSGTVNEQFF

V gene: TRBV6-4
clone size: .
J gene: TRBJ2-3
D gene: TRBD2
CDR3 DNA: TGTGCCAGCAGTCCCGGACTAGCGGACGTAGATACGCAGTATTTT
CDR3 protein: CASSPGLADVDTQYF

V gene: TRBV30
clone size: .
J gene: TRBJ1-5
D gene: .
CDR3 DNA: TGTGCCTGGAGTTCCCGGATCGATCAGCCCCAGCATTTT
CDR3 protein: CAWSSRIDQPQHF

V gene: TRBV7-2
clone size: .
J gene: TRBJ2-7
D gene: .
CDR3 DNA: TGTGCCAGCAGCTTAGACAGGGTAGACGAGCAGTACTTC
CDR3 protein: CASSLDRVDEQYF

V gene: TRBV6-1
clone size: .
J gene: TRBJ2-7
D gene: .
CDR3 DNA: TGTGCCAGCAGTGTGAAATACGAGCAGTACTTC
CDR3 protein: CASSVKYEQYF

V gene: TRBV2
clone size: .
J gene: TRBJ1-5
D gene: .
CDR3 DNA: TGTGCCAGCAGAGATCGTGGGCAGCCCCAGCATTTT
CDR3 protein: CASRDRGQPQHF

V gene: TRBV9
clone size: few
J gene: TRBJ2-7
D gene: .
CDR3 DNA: TGTGCCAGCAGCGTAGCTAGCGAACCCCGCGAGCAGTACTTC
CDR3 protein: CASSVASEPREQYF

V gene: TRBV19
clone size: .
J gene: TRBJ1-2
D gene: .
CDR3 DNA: TGTGCCAGTAGTACCTCGGCGGGCGCTAACTATGGCTACACCTTC
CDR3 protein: CASSTSAGANYGYTF

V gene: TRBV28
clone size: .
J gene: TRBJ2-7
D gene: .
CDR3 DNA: TGTGCCAGCAGTTTAGTGACAGTCCTTTCCTACGAGCAGTACTTC
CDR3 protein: CASSLVTVLSYEQYF

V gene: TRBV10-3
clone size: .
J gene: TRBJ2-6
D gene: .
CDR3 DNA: TGTGCCATCAGTGAGTCAGGGATAGGGGCCAACGTCCTGACTTTC
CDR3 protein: CAISESGIGANVLTF

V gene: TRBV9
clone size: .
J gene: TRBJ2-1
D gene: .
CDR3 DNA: TGTGCCAGCAGCGTAGCCCTTAACAATGAGCAGTTCTTC
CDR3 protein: CASSVALNNEQFF

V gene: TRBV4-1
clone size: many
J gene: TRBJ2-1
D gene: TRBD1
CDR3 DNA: TGCGCCAGCAGCCAAGATCGAGAAGGGACAGGGATCGGGAATGAGCAGTTCTTC
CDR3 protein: CASSQDREGTGIGNEQFF

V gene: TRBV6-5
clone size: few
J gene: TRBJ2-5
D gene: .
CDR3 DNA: TGTGCCAGCAGTTACTCATGGGGCCAAGAGACCCAGTACTTC
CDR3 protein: CASSYSWGQETQYF

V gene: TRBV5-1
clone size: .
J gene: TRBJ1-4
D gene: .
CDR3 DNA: TGCGCCAGCAGCTTGGGAAACGTTGCAACTAATGAAAAACTGTTTTTT
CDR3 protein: CASSLGNVATNEKLFF

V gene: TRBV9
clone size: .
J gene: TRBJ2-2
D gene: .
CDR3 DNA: TGTGCCAGCAGCGTAGAGGGGGGAGGACGGCTTGGCACCGGGGAGCTGTTTTTT
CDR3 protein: CASSVEGGGRLGTGELFF

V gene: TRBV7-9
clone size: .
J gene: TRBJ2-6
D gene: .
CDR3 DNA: TGTGCCAGCAGCCTCCGGGTGGACAGACCCTCTGGGGCCAACGTCCTGACTTTC
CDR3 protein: CASSLRVDRPSGANVLTF

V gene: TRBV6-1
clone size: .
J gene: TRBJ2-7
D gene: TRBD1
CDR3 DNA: TGTGCCAGCAGAGAAGCGCTGGGACAGGGGTCCTACGAGCAGTACTTC
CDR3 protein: CASREALGQGSYEQYF

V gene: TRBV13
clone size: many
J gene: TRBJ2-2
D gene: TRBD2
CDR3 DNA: TGTGCCAGCAGCCCGACTAGCGGGAGAAATACCGGGGAGCTGTTTTTT
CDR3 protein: CASSPTSGRNTGELFF

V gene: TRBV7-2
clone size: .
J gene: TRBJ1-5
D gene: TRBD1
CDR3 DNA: TGTGCCAGCAGCGCACCGGGACAGGGCCGGAATCAGCCCCAGCATTTT
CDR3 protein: CASSAPGQGRNQPQHF

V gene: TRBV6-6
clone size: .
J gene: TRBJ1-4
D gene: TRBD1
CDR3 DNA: TGTGCCAGCGGCCGGGACAGGGGTAATGAAAAACTGTTTTTT
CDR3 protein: CASGRDRGNEKLFF

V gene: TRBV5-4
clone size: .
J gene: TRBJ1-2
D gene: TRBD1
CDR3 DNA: TGTGCCAGCAGCTTGGAGCAGGGGGCTGCCTATGGCTACACCTTC
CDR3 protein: CASSLEQGAAYGYTF